Each of the 5 T cell receptor beta chains below was sequenced from the same sample in a study of vaccination effects on CD4 cells after COVID-19 (dated by TCRdb to between 2021 and 2022). Library preparation used the immunoSEQ multiplex PCR assay. TCRdb stores this immuneACCESS table with in-frame sequences only. Part of the clones is absent; in the studies checked, under half of the shortfall reflects unresolved V genes, and no reason is known for the rest. The sample table holds approximately 70,000 clones, of which approximately 80% were seen once. The ten top clones hold 1.2% of the sample. In the ViraFEST assay, PBMC were stimulated with viral peptide pools, and antigen-specific CD4+ T cell clonotypes were then identified by expansion using TCR sequencing. After about 10 days of culture, CD4+ T cells were isolated with the EasySep CD4+ T cell isolation kit. Participants received two doses of either the BNT162b2 or the mRNA-1273 mRNA SARS-CoV-2 vaccine.

No antigen is known for these receptors. The specimen comprised CD4+ T cells from PBMCs cultured with HCoV-229E spike peptides, sampled after COVID-19 vaccination. Reading the label with the study, this specimen's cell subset or site is: HCoV-229E spike overlapping peptide pool stimulation. The receptors were gathered from a human donor who received a COVID-19 vaccine.

The chain has TRBV11-2 and TRBJ2-3; D perhaps matches TRBD2 (7 bases). The CDR3 has 15 residues. Trimming shortened V by 4 bases and J by 2 bases, and 13 bases separated the two germline ends. Germline CDR1 and CDR2: SGHAT and FQNNGV. CDR3 sequence (DNA): TGTGCCAGCAGCTCCCGGGGGGCTATCACAGATACGCAGTATTTT. It encodes CASSSRGAITDTQYF.

The rearrangement uses TRBV2 and TRBJ1-3; D not resolved. Germline loops: CDR1 SNHLY, CDR2 FYNNEI. V lost 0 bases, J lost 7 bases, and 7 bases lay in between. CDR3 length: 13 residues. In DNA form, the CDR3 reads TGTGCCAGCAGTGAAGCGCTGGTCAACACCATATATTTT. Translated, it gives CASSEALVNTIYF.

This chain links TRBV3-1 (or the pseudogene TRBV3-2) with TRBJ2-1, with 8 bases aligning to TRBD2. CDR3 size: 14 residues. With 6 bases clipped from V and 8 bases from J, the junction kept 9 bases outside the gene matches. From germline, CDR1 is LGHDT and CDR2 YNNKEL (reference sequence). The CDR3 coding sequence is TGTGCCAGCAGGCCCGGGGGGGGGACCGATGAGCAGTTCTTC. Its translation is CASRPGGGTDEQFF.

The gene calls are TRBV3-1 (or the pseudogene TRBV3-2) and TRBJ2-2; 7 positions agree with TRBD1. Trimming took 3 bases from V and 4 from J; bases not matched to a gene: 2. The length of the CDR3 is 14 residues. Germline CDR1 is LGHDT and CDR2 is YNNKEL (reference sequence). DNA for the CDR3: TGTGCCAGCAGCCAGGACAGGCCCACCGGGGAGCTGTTTTTT. Protein sequence: CASSQDRPTGELFF.

V gene TRBV19 combines with J gene TRBJ1-2, with 7 positions matching TRBD1. V was clipped by 3 bases and J by 8 bases; unmatched bases: 9. Germline loops: CDR1 LNHDA, CDR2 SQIVND (reference sequence). This CDR3 is built from 14 residues. This CDR3 is CASSIDRASPGYTF. The CDR3 coding sequence is TGTGCCAGTAGTATTGACAGGGCCTCGCCCGGCTACACCTTC. The full variable domain, its missing parts supplied by reference TRBV19 and TRBJ1-2, is DGGITQSPKYLFRKEGQNVTLSCEQNLNHDAMYWYRQDPGQGLRLIYYSQIVNDFQKGDIAEGYSVSREKKESFPLTVTSAQKNPTAFYLCASSIDRASPGYTFGSGTRLTVV.